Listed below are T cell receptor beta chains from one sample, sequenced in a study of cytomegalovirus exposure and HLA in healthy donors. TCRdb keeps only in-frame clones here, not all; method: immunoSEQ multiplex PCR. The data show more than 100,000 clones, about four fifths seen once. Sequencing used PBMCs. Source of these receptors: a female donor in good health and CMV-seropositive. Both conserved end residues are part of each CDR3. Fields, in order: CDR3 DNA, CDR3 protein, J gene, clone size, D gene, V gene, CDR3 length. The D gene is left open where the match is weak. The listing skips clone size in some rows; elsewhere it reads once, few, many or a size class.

TGTTCCAGCAGCCCCCGACAGGGAAGATCGGTGAGGAACACTGAAGCTTTCTTT,CSSSPRQGRSVRNTEAFF,TRBJ1-1,-,TRBD1,TRBV7-9,18
TGCGCCAGCAGCCAAGCCTGGACAGGGGGCCCACTGGGCACCTTC,CASSQAWTGGPLGTF,TRBJ1-2,-,TRBD1,TRBV4-1,15
TGTGCCAGCAGTGACTCGCAGCGGGGCAATGAGCAGTTCTTC,CASSDSQRGNEQFF,TRBJ2-1,-,TRBD2,TRBV6-4,14
TGTGCCAGCAGCTCAAGACGACAGGGATCTTCACCCCTCCACTTT,CASSSRRQGSSPLHF,TRBJ1-6,-,TRBD1,TRBV7-9,15
TGTGCCACCGTGGACAGGGGGCAGACCTCACCCCTCCACTTT,CATVDRGQTSPLHF,TRBJ1-6,-,TRBD1,TRBV10-3,14
TGTGCCAGCAGCTCGACAGGCATAAGCAATCAGCCCCAGCATTTT,CASSSTGISNQPQHF,TRBJ1-5,-,-,TRBV7-2,15
TGCGCCAGCACACAGGGGACCCCGGGGTATGGCTACACCTTC,CASTQGTPGYGYTF,TRBJ1-2,-,TRBD1,TRBV5-1,14
TGTGCCAGCAGCCGGACAGGTAGCTCCTACGAGCAGTACTTC,CASSRTGSSYEQYF,TRBJ2-7,-,TRBD1,TRBV9,14
TGTGCCAGCAGCTTAGGTTTTATATTAGAGGCGAACACTGAAGCTTTCTTT,CASSLGFILEANTEAFF,TRBJ1-1,few,-,TRBV7-9,17
TGTGCCAGCGGATCCGGGACTAGCGGCACCGGGGAGCTGTTTTTT,CASGSGTSGTGELFF,TRBJ2-2,-,TRBD2,TRBV11-3,15
TGTGCCAGCAGTGAAATGGCAGTCGGGGAGACCCAGTACTTC,CASSEMAVGETQYF,TRBJ2-5,-,-,TRBV6-1,14
TGTGCCAGCGTGAACAGCCCGAACACTGAAGCTTTCTTT,CASVNSPNTEAFF,TRBJ1-1,-,-,TRBV2,13
TGTGCCAGCAGCTTATCCGGGACAACTAATGAAAAACTGTTTTTT,CASSLSGTTNEKLFF,TRBJ1-4,-,-,TRBV7-2,15
TGTGCCAGCAGTTTGGTCCGGGGATCCTATGGCTACACCTTC,CASSLVRGSYGYTF,TRBJ1-2,-,-,TRBV28,14
TGTGCCAGCAGCTTGGGACTAGCGGGGGGGCAAGAGACCCAGTACTTC,CASSLGLAGGQETQYF,TRBJ2-5,-,TRBD2,TRBV5-4,16
TGTGCCAGCAGTTTGAGGGAGAAGGGTGAGCAGTTCTTC,CASSLREKGEQFF,TRBJ2-1,-,-,TRBV27,13
TGTGCCAGCAGGGAACGGGGGGATAACTATGGCTACACCTTC,CASRERGDNYGYTF,TRBJ1-2,-,-,TRBV6-5,14
TGTGCCAGCAGCGCAAGTAGGGGACGGGGACAGGGGGCTTCAGATACGCAGTATTTT,CASSASRGRGQGASDTQYF,TRBJ2-3,-,TRBD1,TRBV9,19
TGTGCCAGCAGCTTTCCGGGGGGGTCGCGAGGCCTCGGTTCACCCCTCCACTTT,CASSFPGGSRGLGSPLHF,TRBJ1-6,-,-,TRBV5-4,18
TGTGCCAGCAGCTCTCCGGGGGGCTGGGAAGATACGCAGTATTTT,CASSSPGGWEDTQYF,TRBJ2-3,-,-,TRBV7-9,15
TGTGCCAGCAGTTACCGGGTCAGCCATCAGCCCCAGCATTTT,CASSYRVSHQPQHF,TRBJ1-5,-,-,TRBV2,14
TGTGCCAGCAGTCCCCGGGGGGGCACGTGGGAAGCTTTCTTT,CASSPRGGTWEAFF,TRBJ1-1,-,-,TRBV28,14
TGTGCCACCAGCAGAGCCAGGGCCCATGGCTACACCTTC,CATSRARAHGYTF,TRBJ1-2,-,-,TRBV15,13
TGTGCCAGCAGCAAAGAAGATAGACAGGGGGCTAATTCACCCCTCCACTTT,CASSKEDRQGANSPLHF,TRBJ1-6,-,-,TRBV21-1,17
TGTGCCTGGAGTGTCCTACGCACAGATACGCAGTATTTT,CAWSVLRTDTQYF,TRBJ2-3,-,-,TRBV30,13
TGTGCCAGTAGTTTAACATTAGGACAGACCCGTTACAATGAGCAGTTCTTC,CASSLTLGQTRYNEQFF,TRBJ2-1,once,-,TRBV19,17
TGTGCCAGCAGCTCCGGGAGATGGGGGACCCAGTACTTC,CASSSGRWGTQYF,TRBJ2-5,once,-,TRBV11-3,13
TGTGCCAGCAGGGGAACAGGGGTAGGAGCTTTCTTT,CASRGTGVGAFF,TRBJ1-1,-,TRBD1,TRBV6-1,12